This T cell receptor (beta chain) derives from a study of CD8+CD57+ T cells in acquired aplastic anemia. Study-wide context: Mean DNA quantity obtained from sorted CD4+ and CD8+ cells was 3 to 4 ug.

Note on this clonotype: What it binds is unknown.

The study profiled TCR beta VDJ and CDR3 using genomic DNA as template. TCRdb analysed the reads with MiXCR anew, one entry per CDR3 protein. The table lists about half a million distinct CDR3 sequences, around 32% of them singletons, with about 0.8% in the top ten. The patients chosen for sequencing had shown expansion of CD8+CD57+ cells (detected by flow cytometry). Germline loops: CDR1 SGHRS, CDR2 YFSETQ. V was trimmed by 5 bases and J by 0 bases, leaving 14 bases between them. The CDR3 consists of 16 residues. Whole-study results and caveats: The study identified roughly 29 CD8+ CDR3 sequences shared by patients and controls. CD8+ Simpson's diversity showed no significant patient-control difference.

The sample taken for sequencing was sorted CD4+, CD8+, or CD8+CD57+ T cells (not recorded which) from PBMCs. This sequence was found in a human donor with aplastic anemia. This chain links TRBV5-1 with TRBJ2-2, with a weak D call TRBD2 (7 bases). This CDR3 reads CASSIGGAANTGELFF. The CDR3 DNA is TGCGCCAGCAGTATTGGGGGGGCTGCGAACACCGGGGAGCTGTTTTTT.